These 26 T cell receptor beta chains share one sample of origin, sequenced in a study of cytomegalovirus exposure and HLA in healthy donors. The PCR employed 60 Vbeta primers together with 13 Jbeta primers. Repertoires were generated with immunoSEQ multiplex PCR, while TCRdb's copy carries only in-frame clones and drops some. The table shows 180,000 or so clones, with 70% to 85% occurring only once. The sequenced sample was PBMCs. The receptors derive from a young man in good health and CMV-seronegative.

This clone was observed a few times. The chain couples TRBV19 to TRBJ2-7; a possible D gene is TRBD1 (6 bases). CDR3 size: 13 residues. CDR1 LNHDA and CDR2 SQIVND come from the germline V gene (reference sequence). V shed 4 bases and J shed 3 bases, with 10 bases lying between them. The CDR3 DNA follows: TGTGCCAGTAGTAAGGACAGTTACTACGAGCAGTACTTC. Residues: CASSKDSYYEQYF.

The gene calls are TRBV7-2 and TRBJ2-5; 12 positions agree with TRBD2. CDR3 length equals 17 residues. The J segment lost 5 bases and the V segment lost 5 bases, leaving 12 bases of the junction unmatched. CDR1 SGHTA and CDR2 FQGNSA come from the germline V gene. The CDR3 reads CASSPPSGGAWWETQYF. For the CDR3, the DNA is TGTGCCAGCAGCCCTCCTAGCGGGGGGGCCTGGTGGGAGACCCAGTACTTC.

The chain couples TRBV9 to TRBJ2-1; D possibly corresponds to TRBD1 (5 bases). CDR3 size: 14 residues. Looked up from germline, CDR1 is SGDLS and CDR2 is YYNGEE. With 4 bases removed from V and 9 bases from J, the gap between germline ends came to 17 bases. The CDR3 nucleotides are TGTGCCAGCAGCCCAACGGGTGGGGCGCCTGAGCAGTTCTTC. Translation gives CASSPTGGAPEQFF.

The chain links TRBV9 to TRBJ2-7, with TRBD1 matching over 7 bases. The germline V gene encodes CDR1 SGDLS and CDR2 YYNGEE. The trim removed 3 bases at V and 5 bases at J, leaving 11 bases unmatched. The CDR3 has 15 residues. For the CDR3, the DNA is TGTGCCAGCAGCGCGGGACAGACCATGGGGAACGAGCAGTACTTC. Its translation: CASSAGQTMGNEQYF.

This chain connects TRBV7-6 to TRBJ2-3; weak D call: TRBD1 (6 bases). V was shortened by 0 bases and J by 1 base, with 14 bases between the two germline ends. CDR1 SGHVS and CDR2 FNYEAQ come from the germline V gene. This CDR3 has 17 amino acids. DNA of the CDR3: TGTGCCAGCAGCTTAGCGGCAGGGGCCGGGGGCACAGATACGCAGTATTTT. This codes for CASSLAAGAGGTDTQYF.

This clone appeared a single time. The gene calls are TRBV5-1 and TRBJ2-2, with D possibly being TRBD1 (6 bases). Germline CDR1 is SGHRS and CDR2 is YFSETQ. This CDR3 is 15 amino acids long. V lost 4 bases and J 1 base, leaving 11 bases between the germline ends. CDR3 residues: CASSPGQMNTGELFF. CDR3 DNA sequence: TGCGCCAGCAGCCCGGGACAAATGAACACCGGGGAGCTGTTTTTT.

The V call is TRBV9, the J call TRBJ2-2; 10 bases fit TRBD1. Germline V gives CDR1 SGDLS, CDR2 YYNGEE. Unmatched junction bases numbered 1, after V lost 0 bases and J lost 5 bases. This CDR3 is 15 amino acids long. Here the CDR3 reads CASSVVGQGTGELFF. Here the CDR3 DNA reads TGTGCCAGCAGCGTAGTGGGACAGGGGACCGGGGAGCTGTTTTTT. Variable domain in full (rest from reference TRBV9 and TRBJ2-2): DSGVTQTPKHLITATGQRVTLRCSPRSGDLSVYWYQQSLDQGLQFLIQYYNGEERAKGNILERFSAQQFPDLHSELNLSSLELGDSALYFCASSVVGQGTGELFFGEGSRLTVL.

J is TRBJ2-3 and V is TRBV7-9; no firm D call. CDR1 SEHNR and CDR2 FQNEAQ come from the germline V gene (reference sequence). This CDR3 has 13 amino acids. V gave up 5 bases and J gave up 2 bases, with 8 bases separating them. The CDR3 region is CASSDINTDTQYF. The CDR3 DNA reads as TGTGCCAGCAGCGACATTAACACAGATACGCAGTATTTT.

This rearrangement joins TRBV4-2 to TRBJ2-3; 9 positions agree with TRBD2. Germline CDR1 and CDR2: LGHNA and YNFKEQ. The CDR3 is 17 amino acids. Losses at the gene ends were 1 base for V and 2 bases for J; bases not matched to a gene: 7. The CDR3 DNA reads as TGTGCCAGCAGCCAAGTTCCTGGCGGGGGGGTCACAGATACGCAGTATTTT. It codes for CASSQVPGGGVTDTQYF.

This rearrangement joins TRBV9 to TRBJ1-3, with D possibly TRBD1 on 6 matching bases. V lost 0 bases and J lost 4, with 11 bases in between. The germline CDR1 and CDR2 sequences are SGDLS and YYNGEE. This CDR3 contains 15 residues. CDR3 sequence (DNA): TGTGCCAGCAGCGTAGCCGTAGACAGGGGAAACACCATATATTTT. Amino acids: CASSVAVDRGNTIYF.

V gene TRBV9 combines with J gene TRBJ2-3; D ambiguous. Germline CDR1 and CDR2: SGDLS and YYNGEE. V shed 5 bases and J shed 5 bases, with 21 bases lying between them. The CDR3 is 16 amino acids. CDR3 nucleotide sequence: TGTGCCAGCAGTAAATTGGTAGCTCCCGCGAGAGATACGCAGTATTTT. Protein: CASSKLVAPARDTQYF.

This clone showed up just a few times. The chain combines TRBV11-2 with TRBJ1-4, with TRBD1 as a possible D gene (5 bases). Trimming took 2 bases from V and 5 from J, leaving 9 bases between them. The germline V gene has CDR1 SGHAT and CDR2 FQNNGV. The CDR3 runs 14 residues. The DNA of the CDR3 is TGTGCCAGCAGCTTACAGGGAGGAAATGAAAAACTGTTTTTT. This sequence encodes CASSLQGGNEKLFF.

V gene TRBV7-8 combines with J gene TRBJ2-1; TRBD2 agrees at 8 bases. The ends lost 5 bases at V and 9 bases at J; junction bases unmatched: 9. Germline V CDR1 and CDR2: SGHVS, FQNEAQ. The CDR3 is 14 residues long. The DNA of the CDR3 is TGTGCCAGCAGCGCCGTTGGGGCGGGAGGTGAGCAGTTCTTC. Amino acid sequence: CASSAVGAGGEQFF.

This clone was recorded once. The chain links TRBV29-1 to TRBJ1-1; possibly TRBD1 for D (5 bases). Trimming shortened V by 6 bases and J by 3 bases, and 17 bases separated the two germline ends. This CDR3 has 14 amino acids. The germline V gene has CDR1 SQVTM and CDR2 ANQGSEA. In DNA form, the CDR3 reads TGCAGCGTGGCAGGGACTTCGCTTGACACTGAAGCTTTCTTT. It translates to CSVAGTSLDTEAFF.

The chain carries TRBV5-1 and TRBJ2-1, with TRBD2 matching 10 bases. The CDR3 totals 15 residues. Looked up from germline, CDR1 is SGHRS and CDR2 is YFSETQ. With 7 bases clipped from V and 8 bases from J, the junction kept 12 bases outside the gene matches. The CDR3 is CASGSRLAGFHEQFF. The CDR3 coding sequence is TGCGCCAGCGGCTCAAGACTAGCGGGTTTCCATGAGCAGTTCTTC.

This chain links TRBV19 with TRBJ2-5, with TRBD2 matching 8 bases. The CDR3 is 14 amino acids. J was trimmed by 9 bases and V by 6 bases; bases with no gene match: 12. Germline V gene lookup returns CDR1 LNHDA and CDR2 SQIVND (reference sequence). The DNA for the CDR3 is TGTGCCAGTAGCGTCCCGGGACTAGGAGGAGCCCAGTACTTC. As protein: CASSVPGLGGAQYF. Looking up the rest from reference TRBV19 and TRBJ2-5 gives the full variable domain: DGGITQSPKYLFRKEGQNVTLSCEQNLNHDAMYWYRQDPGQGLRLIYYSQIVNDFQKGDIAEGYSVSREKKESFPLTVTSAQKNPTAFYLCASSVPGLGGAQYFGPGTRLLVL.

V usage is TRBV11-1 and J usage is TRBJ1-2, with TRBD1 identical over 7 bases. There are 15 residues in the CDR3. CDR1 and CDR2 from the germline V gene are SGHAT and FQDESV (reference sequence). The trim removed 4 bases at V and 3 bases at J, leaving 8 bases unmatched. DNA of the CDR3: TGTGCCAGCAGCTCGTACAGGGGCAGGGACTATGGCTACACCTTC. Encoded protein: CASSSYRGRDYGYTF.

In its sample, this clone was seen once. J is TRBJ2-1 and V is TRBV7-2, with 10 bases identical to TRBD2. Germline-derived CDR1 and CDR2 are SGHTA and FQGNSA. The CDR3 loop spans 18 amino acids. V lost 2 bases to trimming and J lost 2 bases; unmatched junction nucleotides: 9. The CDR3 coding sequence is TGTGCCAGCAGCTTATTTCGAGCGGGAGGGCCTACCTACAATGAGCAGTTCTTC. Protein product: CASSLFRAGGPTYNEQFF.

This chain links TRBV15 with TRBJ1-5; 9 bases match TRBD1. Trimming removed 4 bases from V and 3 bases from J; junction bases left unmatched: 16. This CDR3 is 19 amino acids long. CDR1 is LNHNV, CDR2 YYDKDF, per germline (reference sequence). Here the CDR3 DNA reads TGTGCCACCAGCATTACCCCGGGACAGGGTTCTGGGACCAATCAGCCCCAGCATTTT. Amino acid sequence: CATSITPGQGSGTNQPQHF.

CDR3 nucleotide sequence: TGTGCCTCCAGTGGAGGGAGCCAAGAGACCCAGTACTTC. The encoded protein is CASSGGSQETQYF. The V call is TRBV30, the J call TRBJ2-5, with D perhaps matching TRBD2 (6 bases). The germline V gene encodes CDR1 GTSNPN and CDR2 SVGIG (reference sequence). The length of the CDR3 is 13 residues. The V gene lost 7 bases and the J gene lost 1 base, with 13 bases spanning the gap.

The chain recombines TRBV7-3 with TRBJ2-1; a weak D match, TRBD2 (5 bases). The germline CDR1 and CDR2 sequences are SGHTA and FQGTGA. The CDR3 spans 12 residues. Trimming removed 8 bases from V and 8 bases from J, with 13 bases in between. The CDR3 DNA follows: TGTGCCAGCGCTCTGGGGAGTGATGAGCAGTTCTTC. As protein: CASALGSDEQFF.

This chain links TRBV6-5 with TRBJ2-5, with TRBD2 matching 7 bases. The DNA matches TRBJ2-7 better at its end, which makes the J call doubtful. This CDR3 is 15 amino acids long. Germline V gene data show CDR1 as MNHEY and CDR2 as SVGAGI. CDR3 protein: CASSSGTTPFYEQYF. DNA of the CDR3: TGTGCCAGCAGTTCCGGGACTACCCCCTTCTACGAGCAGTACTTC.

The chain has TRBV18 and TRBJ2-7; the match to TRBD1 covers 7 bases. J lost 4 bases, V lost 3 bases, and 3 bases had no gene match. This CDR3 spans 13 amino acids. Germline V gene data show CDR1 as KGHSH and CDR2 as LQKENI. The CDR3 sequence is CASSPRTGYEQYF. For the CDR3, the DNA is TGTGCCAGCTCACCCCGGACAGGTTACGAGCAGTACTTC.

The chain has TRBV30 and TRBJ2-7; 8 nucleotides agree with TRBD1. The V and J ends lost 0 bases and 2 bases, in that order; junction bases with no gene match: 6. Germline V gene data show CDR1 as GTSNPN and CDR2 as SVGIG (reference sequence). CDR3 length: 15 residues. The CDR3 DNA sequence: TGTGCCTGGAGTGTATCTACAGGGGGTACCTACGAGCAGTACTTC. It encodes CAWSVSTGGTYEQYF.

CDR3 DNA: TGTGCCAGTAGTCAGATCGGCTACACCTTC. As protein: CASSQIGYTF. V is TRBV19 and J is TRBJ1-2; no reliable D call. The V gene's germline CDR1 is LNHDA and CDR2 SQIVND (reference sequence). CDR3 size: 10 residues. Trimming removed 5 bases at V and 8 bases at J, with 6 bases between.

The chain joins TRBV19 to TRBJ2-3; 8 nucleotides agree with TRBD1. V was clipped by 6 bases and J by 4 bases; unmatched bases: 6. CDR3 length: 14 amino acids. Germline V CDR1 and CDR2: LNHDA, SQIVND (reference sequence). CDR3 sequence: CASRDRVVPDTQYF. CDR3 sequence (DNA): TGTGCCAGTAGGGACAGGGTAGTTCCAGATACGCAGTATTTT.